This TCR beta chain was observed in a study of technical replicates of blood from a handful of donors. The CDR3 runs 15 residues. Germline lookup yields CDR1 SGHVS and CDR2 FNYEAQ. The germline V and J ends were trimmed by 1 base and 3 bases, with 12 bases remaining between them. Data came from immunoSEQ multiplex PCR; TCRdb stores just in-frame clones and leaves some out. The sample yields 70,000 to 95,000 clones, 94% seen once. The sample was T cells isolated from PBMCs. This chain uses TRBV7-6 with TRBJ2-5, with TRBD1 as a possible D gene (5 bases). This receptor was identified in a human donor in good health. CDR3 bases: TGTGCCAGCAGCTTAGTGGCTGGGGCGAAAGAGACCCAGTACTTC. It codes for CASSLVAGAKETQYF.